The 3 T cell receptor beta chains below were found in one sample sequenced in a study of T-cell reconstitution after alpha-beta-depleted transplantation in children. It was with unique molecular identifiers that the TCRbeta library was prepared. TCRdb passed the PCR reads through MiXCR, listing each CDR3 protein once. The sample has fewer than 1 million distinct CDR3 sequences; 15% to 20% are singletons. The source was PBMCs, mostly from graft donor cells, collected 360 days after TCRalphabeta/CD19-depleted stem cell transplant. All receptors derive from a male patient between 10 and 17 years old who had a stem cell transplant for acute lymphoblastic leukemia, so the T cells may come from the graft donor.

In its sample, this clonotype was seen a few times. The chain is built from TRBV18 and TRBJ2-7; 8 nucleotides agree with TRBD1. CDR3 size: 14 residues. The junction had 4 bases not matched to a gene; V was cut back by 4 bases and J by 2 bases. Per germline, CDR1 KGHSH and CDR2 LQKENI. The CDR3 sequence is CASSRDRRPYEQYF. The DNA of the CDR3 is TGTGCCAGCTCACGGGACAGGCGACCCTACGAGCAGTACTTC. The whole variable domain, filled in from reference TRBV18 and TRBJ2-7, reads NAGVMQNPRHLVRRRGQEARLRCSPMKGHSHVYWYRQLPEEGLKFMVYLQKENIIDESGMPKERFSAEFPKEGPSILRIQQVVRGDSAAYFCASSRDRRPYEQYFGPGTRLTVT.

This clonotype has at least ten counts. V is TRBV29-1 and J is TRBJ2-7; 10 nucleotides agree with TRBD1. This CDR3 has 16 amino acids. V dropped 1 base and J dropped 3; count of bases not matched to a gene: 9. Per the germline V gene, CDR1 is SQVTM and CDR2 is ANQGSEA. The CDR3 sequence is CSVEGLRDRGIYEQYF. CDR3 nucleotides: TGCAGCGTTGAAGGCCTCCGGGACAGGGGCATCTACGAGCAGTACTTC.

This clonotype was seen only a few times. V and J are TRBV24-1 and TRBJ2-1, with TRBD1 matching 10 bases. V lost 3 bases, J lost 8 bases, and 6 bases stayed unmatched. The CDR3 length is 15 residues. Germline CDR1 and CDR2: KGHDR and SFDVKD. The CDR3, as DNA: TGTGCCACCAGTGATCACGGGACAGGGGTGGATGAGCAGTTCTTC. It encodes CATSDHGTGVDEQFF.